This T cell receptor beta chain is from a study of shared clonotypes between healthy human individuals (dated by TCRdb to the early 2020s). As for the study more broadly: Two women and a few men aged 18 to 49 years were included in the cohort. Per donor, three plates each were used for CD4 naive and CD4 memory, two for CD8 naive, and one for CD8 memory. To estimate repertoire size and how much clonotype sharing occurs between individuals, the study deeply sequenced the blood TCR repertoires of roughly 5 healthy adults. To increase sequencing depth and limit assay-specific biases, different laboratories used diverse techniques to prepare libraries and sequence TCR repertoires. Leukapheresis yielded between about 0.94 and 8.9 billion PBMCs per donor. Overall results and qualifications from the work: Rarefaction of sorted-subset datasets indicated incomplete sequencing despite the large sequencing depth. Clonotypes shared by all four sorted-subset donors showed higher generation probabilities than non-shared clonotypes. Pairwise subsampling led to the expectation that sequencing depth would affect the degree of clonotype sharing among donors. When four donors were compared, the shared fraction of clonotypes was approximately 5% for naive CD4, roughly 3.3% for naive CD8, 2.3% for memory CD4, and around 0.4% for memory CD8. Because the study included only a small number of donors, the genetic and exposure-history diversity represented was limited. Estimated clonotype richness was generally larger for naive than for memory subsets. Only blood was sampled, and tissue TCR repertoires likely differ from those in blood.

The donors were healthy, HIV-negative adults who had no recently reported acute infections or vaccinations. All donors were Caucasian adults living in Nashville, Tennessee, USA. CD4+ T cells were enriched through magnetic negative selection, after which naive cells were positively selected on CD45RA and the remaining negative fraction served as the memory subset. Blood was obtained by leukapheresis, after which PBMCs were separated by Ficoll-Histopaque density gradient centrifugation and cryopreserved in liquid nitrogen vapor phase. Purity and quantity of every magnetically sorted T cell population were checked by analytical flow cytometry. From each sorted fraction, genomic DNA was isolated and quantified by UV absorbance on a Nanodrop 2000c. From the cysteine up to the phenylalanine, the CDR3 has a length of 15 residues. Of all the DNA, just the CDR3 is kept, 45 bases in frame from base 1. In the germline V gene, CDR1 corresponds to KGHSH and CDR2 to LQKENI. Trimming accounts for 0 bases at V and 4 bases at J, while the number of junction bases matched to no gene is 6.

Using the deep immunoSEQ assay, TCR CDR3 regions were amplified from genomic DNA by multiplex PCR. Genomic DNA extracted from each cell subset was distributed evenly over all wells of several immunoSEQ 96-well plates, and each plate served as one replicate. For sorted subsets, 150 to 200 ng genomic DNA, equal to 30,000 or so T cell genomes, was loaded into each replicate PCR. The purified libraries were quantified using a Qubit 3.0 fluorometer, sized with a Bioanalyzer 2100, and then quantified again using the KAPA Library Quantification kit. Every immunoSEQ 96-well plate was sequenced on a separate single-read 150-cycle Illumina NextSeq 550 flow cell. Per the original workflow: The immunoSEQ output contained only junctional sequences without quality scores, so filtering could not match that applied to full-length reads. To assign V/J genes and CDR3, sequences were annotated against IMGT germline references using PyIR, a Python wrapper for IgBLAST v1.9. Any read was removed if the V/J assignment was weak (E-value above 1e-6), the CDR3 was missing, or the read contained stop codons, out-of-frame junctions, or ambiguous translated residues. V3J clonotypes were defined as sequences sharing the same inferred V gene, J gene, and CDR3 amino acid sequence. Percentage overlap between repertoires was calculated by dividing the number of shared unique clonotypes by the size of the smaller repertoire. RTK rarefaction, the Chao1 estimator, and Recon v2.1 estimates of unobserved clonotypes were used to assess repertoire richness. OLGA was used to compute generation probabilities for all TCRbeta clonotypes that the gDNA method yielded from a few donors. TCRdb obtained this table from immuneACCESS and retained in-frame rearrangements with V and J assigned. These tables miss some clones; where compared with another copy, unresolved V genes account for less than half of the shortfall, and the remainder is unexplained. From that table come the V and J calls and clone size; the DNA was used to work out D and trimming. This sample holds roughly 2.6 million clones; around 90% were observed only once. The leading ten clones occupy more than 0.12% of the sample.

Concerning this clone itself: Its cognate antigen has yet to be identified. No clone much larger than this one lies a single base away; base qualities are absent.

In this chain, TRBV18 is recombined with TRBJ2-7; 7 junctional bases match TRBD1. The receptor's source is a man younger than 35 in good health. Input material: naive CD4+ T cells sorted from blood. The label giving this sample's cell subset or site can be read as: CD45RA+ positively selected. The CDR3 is CASSPPQGVEYEQYF. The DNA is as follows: TGTGCCAGCTCACCACCGCAGGGGGTCGAATACGAGCAGTACTTC.